The sequence of this T cell receptor (beta chain) was determined in a study of T cells in tumors after PD-1 blockade. This CDR3 contains 14 residues. V gave up 5 bases and J gave up 6 bases, with 15 bases separating them. The germline gives CDR1 SGHDT, CDR2 YYEEEE. The data were produced by immunoSEQ multiplex PCR, yet TCRdb's version contains in-frame clones alone and is incomplete. The sample contains tens of thousands of clones, over 75% of which appear only once. The TCR was taken from a human donor with basal cell carcinoma. Here the sequenced sample was PBMCs, taken before anti-PD-1 treatment. The genes are TRBV5-6 and TRBJ2-1, with D possibly called TRBD1 or TRBD2 (5 bases each). The CDR3 here is CASSPGRRPNEQFF. The CDR3 coding sequence is TGTGCCAGCAGTCCGGGACGGCGGCCCAATGAGCAGTTCTTC. Based on the CDR3 plus reference TRBV5-6 and TRBJ2-1, the full variable domain is DAGVTQSPTHLIKTRGQQVTLRCSPKSGHDTVSWYQQALGQGPQFIFQYYEEEERQRGNFPDRFSGHQFPNYSSELNVNALLLGDSALYLCASSPGRRPNEQFFGPGTRLTVL.